The clone carrying this TCR beta chain showed up many times. Its specificity is unknown. Unique molecular identifiers had been added to the TCR beta cDNA libraries. The T cell input of about 1 to 10 million gave about half a million cDNA molecules. TCRdb called the PCR reads again in MiXCR, with one record for every CDR3 protein. Here the sample spans a few hundred thousand distinct CDR3 sequences, 30% to 45% being singletons. This CDR3 comprises 15 residues. V was pared by 0 bases and J by 4 bases, with 1 base of the junction left unmatched. The germline CDR1 and CDR2 sequences are DFQATT and SNEGSKA (reference sequence). The sample comes from a study of post-analysis software for immune sequencing data. In the study overall: Several disease courses (relapsing-remitting, secondary progressive and progressive-relapsing) of multiple sclerosis were included. Study-level results: F measure showed strong co-clustering of same-batch samples. Five or six TRBV segments were significantly more frequent in patients than in controls. TRBV5-6, TRBV5-1 and TRBV20-1 were among these segments. Controls showed significantly higher normalized Chao1 diversity than did multiple sclerosis patients.

This receptor was taken from a girl aged 5-17 years with multiple sclerosis. Material for sequencing was blood. The chain links TRBV20-1 to TRBJ2-5; 14 positions agree with TRBD2. In DNA, the CDR3 is TGCAGTGCTAGAGATGGGACTAGCGGGGGAGAGACCCAGTACTTC. Translated, it gives CSARDGTSGGETQYF.